This T cell receptor (beta chain) was sequenced in a study of T cell responses to AZD1222 COVID-19 vaccine. Notes on the study in general: Among AZD1222 vaccinees, only five to seven were seropositive at baseline. White British donors predominated, females outnumbered males, and clonal diversity was possibly underestimated. Vaccine-associated CD4 TCRs spanned spike, dominant at 160-218 and 743-854.

This clone was picked up one time. Its matching antigen is unknown. TCRdb keeps only in-frame clones here, not all; method: immunoSEQ multiplex PCR. Among about 90,000 clones, around nine tenths were seen once, and the ten largest hold around 5.2%. The sequencing used peripheral blood, collected on day 0 of MenACWY control vaccination. The sequence came from an adult in good health.

CDR3: CASSEAGSPLHF. The CDR3 DNA reads TGTGCCAGCAGTGAAGCGGGGTCACCCCTCCACTTT. The chain employs TRBV6-1 and TRBJ1-6; D ambiguous. The CDR3 extends over 12 amino acids. Germline V CDR1 and CDR2: MNHNS, SASEGT. V lost 0 bases, J lost 10 bases, and 4 bases lay in between.